The 6 T cell receptor beta chains listed next were all sequenced from one sample in a study of regulatory T cells in long-lasting Graves disease. Building of the TCR beta libraries involved iRepertoire HTBI primers and Arm-PCR of CDR3 regions. Each CDR3 protein is one row after TCRdb ran MiXCR on the multiplex PCR reads. Of more than 450,000 distinct CDR3 sequences listed, around 15% are singletons. As to time point: newly diagnosed GD, antithyroid drugs for less than 3 months. TCR sequences were obtained from RNA taken from PBMCs. This sample was shared with a second study, whose subject was T cells in Graves' hyperthyroidism and ophthalmopathy.

The source was peripheral blood mononuclear cells (PBMCs), collected at new diagnosis, from a patient treated with antithyroid drugs. These receptor sequences come from a man in his forties with Graves disease.

The chain has TRBV12-3 or TRBV12-4 and TRBJ2-7; D is possibly TRBD1 (6 bases). V shed 1 base and J shed 2 bases, with 21 bases lying between them. CDR3 length: 18 residues. In DNA, the CDR3 is TGTGCCAGCAGTTTAGGGGGGCGTTTTAGAGTAGAAGCCTACGAGCAGTACTTC. This codes for CASSLGGRFRVEAYEQYF.

This clonotype has more than one count but fewer than ten. The chain is built from TRBV4-1 and TRBJ2-1; no clear D gene. Per the germline V gene, CDR1 is MGHRA and CDR2 is YSYEKL. V gave up 3 bases and J gave up 7 bases, with 10 bases separating them. The CDR3 is 13 residues long. In nucleotides, the CDR3 is TGCGCCAGCAGCCACCGCGACTGGAATGAGCAGTTCTTC. This gives the protein CASSHRDWNEQFF.

This clonotype was found many times. The chain uses TRBV11-2 and TRBJ2-7; 8 bases are a match to TRBD2. Germline assignment: CDR1 SGHAT and CDR2 FQNNGV. The CDR3 extends over 15 amino acids. The trim removed 2 bases at V and 6 bases at J, leaving 9 bases unmatched. As DNA, the CDR3 is TGTGCCAGCAGCTTACTCTCCCCCCTAGCGGGCGAGCAGTACTTC. This sequence encodes CASSLLSPLAGEQYF.

This clonotype has a count of ten or more. This rearrangement joins TRBV11-2 to TRBJ2-1; 10 nucleotides align to TRBD2. The junction had 6 bases not matched to a gene; V was cut back by 4 bases and J by 6 bases. Per germline, CDR1 SGHAT and CDR2 FQNNGV. The CDR3 has 15 amino acids. The CDR3 bases are TGTGCCAGCAGCTCGCTAGCGGGAGTTGGCAATGAGCAGTTCTTC. Translated, it gives CASSSLAGVGNEQFF.

There are many counts of this clonotype. The rearrangement links TRBV29-1 to TRBJ2-1; D is ambiguous. Trimming shortened V by 7 bases and J by 8 bases, and 15 bases separated the two germline ends. Germline-derived CDR1 and CDR2 are SQVTM and ANQGSEA. This CDR3 has 12 amino acids. The CDR3 loop reads CSGAPGRHEQFF. The DNA for the CDR3 is TGCAGCGGGGCCCCCGGTCGGCATGAGCAGTTCTTC.

In its sample, this clonotype was seen many times. The chain is built from TRBV2 and TRBJ2-7; D gene ambiguous. CDR3 length: 11 amino acids. CDR1 and CDR2 from the germline V gene are SNHLY and FYNNEI. Deletions cut 7 bases from V and 3 bases from J, with 7 bases between. In DNA, the CDR3 is TGTGCCAGCACCCAAATCTACGAGCAGTACTTC. Amino acid sequence: CASTQIYEQYF.